A single sample gave rise to the 2 T cell receptor beta chains below, sequenced in a study of blood T cell repertoires in COVID-19. Profiling relied on immunoSEQ multiplex PCR, and the TCRdb table lists in-frame clones only, not all of them. The profile shows approximately 250,000 clones, around 90% of them singletons. Sequenced sample: PBMCs or T cells enriched from blood (not recorded which). The receptors originated from a woman aged 60 to 75 in a cohort exposed to, infected with or recovered from COVID-19 (not recorded which).

The chain carries TRBV9 and TRBJ2-7; D might be TRBD2 (6 bases). The germline gives CDR1 SGDLS, CDR2 YYNGEE. This CDR3 is built from 17 residues. V shed 3 bases and J shed 6 bases, with 25 bases lying between them. The CDR3 region is CASSAEGYGKLKGEQYF. The DNA of the CDR3 is TGTGCCAGCAGCGCGGAGGGATACGGGAAGCTGAAAGGCGAGCAGTACTTC.

The chain combines TRBV6-5 with TRBJ2-5, with TRBD2 identical over 10 bases. From germline, CDR1 is MNHEY and CDR2 SVGAGI. CDR3 length: 15 residues. The V segment lost 6 bases and the J segment 2 bases; nucleotides outside the gene matches: 6. The CDR3 loop is CASRPSGRRQETQYF. The CDR3 DNA reads as TGTGCCAGCAGGCCTAGCGGGAGAAGGCAAGAGACCCAGTACTTC.